The sequence of this TCR beta chain was determined in a study of blood T cells in healthy people across ages. Study information: The template switching approach captured approximately one barcoded beta molecule for every two T cells.

About this clonotype: Its antigen remains unidentified.

Germline lookup yields CDR1 SGDLS and CDR2 YYNGEE. Trimming cost V 6 bases and J 4 bases, with 10 bases left between them. This CDR3 region has 12 residues. Findings and limits, study-wide: The long-lived group displayed more naive CD4+ cells, plus higher diversity, than the aged donors did.

Combining a sample-barcoded 5' primer with a J-beta primer mix, a second PCR ran for about 6 to 11 cycles. Each CDR3 protein gets one entry after TCRdb re-called the 5' RACE reads with MiXCR. The sample includes 1.5 million to 2 million distinct CDR3 sequences, 40% to 55% of them seen just once. Sequencing used blood. The clonotype was recovered from a woman aged 40 to 50 in good health. The chain combines TRBV9 with TRBJ1-2; D is ambiguous. Here the CDR3 DNA reads TGTGCCAGCACAGTCGCTGGCTATGGCTACACCTTC. Translating gives CASTVAGYGYTF.